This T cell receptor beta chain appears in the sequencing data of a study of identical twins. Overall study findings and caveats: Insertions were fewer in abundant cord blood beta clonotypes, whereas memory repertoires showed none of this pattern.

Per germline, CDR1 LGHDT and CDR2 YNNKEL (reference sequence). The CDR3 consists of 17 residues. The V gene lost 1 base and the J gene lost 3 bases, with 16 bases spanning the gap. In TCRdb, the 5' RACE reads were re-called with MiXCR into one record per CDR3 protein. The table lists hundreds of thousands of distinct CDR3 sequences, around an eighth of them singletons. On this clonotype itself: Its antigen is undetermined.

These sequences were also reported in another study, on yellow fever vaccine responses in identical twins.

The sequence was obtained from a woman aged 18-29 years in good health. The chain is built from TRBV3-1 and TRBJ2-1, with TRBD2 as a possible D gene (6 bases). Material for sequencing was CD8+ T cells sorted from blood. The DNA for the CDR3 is TGTGCCAGCAGCCAAGGCCCGGGGCGGGATGGCTACAATGAGCAGTTCTTC. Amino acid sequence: CASSQGPGRDGYNEQFF.